The 20 T cell receptor beta chains below all came from one sample that was sequenced in a study of response to subunit inactivated influenza vaccine. TCRdb fed the RT-PCR reads into MiXCR, producing one record per CDR3 protein. The table lists 710,000 or so distinct CDR3 sequences, about 15% of them singletons. The sequencing used PBMCs from blood, collected 11 to 12 days after vaccination. These TCRs come from a middle-aged man who received an inactivated influenza vaccine.

A few counts support this clonotype. The chain is built from TRBV10-3 and TRBJ2-7; 7 bases fit TRBD2. V lost 9 bases to trimming and J lost 3 bases; unmatched junction nucleotides: 8. This CDR3 is 13 amino acids long. Per the germline V gene, CDR1 is ENHRY and CDR2 is SYGVKD. Here the CDR3 reads CAIKAGLFYEQYF. CDR3 bases: TGTGCCATAAAAGCGGGACTCTTCTACGAGCAGTACTTC.

This clonotype occurred a few times. This chain links TRBV9 with TRBJ2-1, with D unresolved. CDR3 size: 14 residues. The germline CDR1 and CDR2 sequences are SGDLS and YYNGEE. The germline V and J ends were trimmed by 0 bases and 6 bases, with 10 bases remaining between them. CDR3 bases: TGTGCCAGCAGCGTAGACGACGCCAGCAATGAGCAGTTCTTC. This codes for CASSVDDASNEQFF. Using reference TRBV9 and TRBJ2-1 for the parts outside the CDR3, the full variable domain is DSGVTQTPKHLITATGQRVTLRCSPRSGDLSVYWYQQSLDQGLQFLIQYYNGEERAKGNILERFSAQQFPDLHSELNLSSLELGDSALYFCASSVDDASNEQFFGPGTRLTVL.

The gene calls are TRBV9 and TRBJ2-7; 8 bases are a match to TRBD2. Germline CDR1 SGDLS, CDR2 YYNGEE. There are 16 residues in the CDR3. Losses at the gene ends were 2 bases for V and 3 bases for J; bases not matched to a gene: 10. The CDR3 loop reads CASSVGSGLAGYEQYF. The CDR3, as DNA: TGTGCCAGCAGCGTCGGGTCGGGTCTAGCGGGCTACGAGCAGTACTTC.

This clonotype was observed many times. This chain joins TRBV27 and TRBJ2-7; unclear D gene. V lost 8 bases to trimming and J lost 0 bases, with 11 bases between them. The length of the CDR3 is 13 residues. Germline CDR1 MNHEY, CDR2 SMNVEV (reference sequence). The CDR3 coding sequence is TGTGCCAGCGGCCCCACATTCTCCTACGAGCAGTACTTC. Translation gives CASGPTFSYEQYF.

This clonotype was seen a few times. The chain carries TRBV29-1 and TRBJ1-2; D unclear. Germline CDR1 is SQVTM and CDR2 is ANQGSEA. The ends were cut back, 4 bases at V and 3 bases at J, with 9 bases in the middle. The CDR3 sequence is 12 residues long. CDR3 sequence: CSVVGSDYGYTF. CDR3 coding DNA: TGCAGCGTTGTGGGTTCTGACTATGGCTACACCTTC.

Concerning this clonotype itself: A read error may account for a junction end that differs from germline. The chain links TRBV12-3 or TRBV12-4 to TRBJ2-7, with 11 bases lining up with TRBD1. This CDR3 is built from 12 residues. This CDR3 reads CASSLVGTGGSF. CDR3 nucleotides: TGTGCCAGCAGTTTAGTCGGGACAGGGGGTAGCTTC.

This clonotype was detected many times. The chain is built from TRBV29-1 and TRBJ2-5; 10 bases match TRBD1. CDR3 length: 17 residues. V shed 0 bases, J shed 4 bases, and the junction held 11 bases outside the gene matches. Looked up from germline, CDR1 is SQVTM and CDR2 is ANQGSEA. CDR3 DNA: TGCAGCGTTGAAGATCCAAGACAGGGGGCGGATGGAGAGACCCAGTACTTC. Protein sequence: CSVEDPRQGADGETQYF.

The table lists this clonotype with many counts. This rearrangement joins TRBV5-5 to TRBJ2-7; D is unclear. Germline CDR1 SGHKS, CDR2 YYEKEE (reference sequence). This CDR3 contains 14 residues. Trimming shortened V by 2 bases and J by 5 bases, and 14 bases separated the two germline ends. Written as DNA, the CDR3 is TGTGCCAGCAGCTTCAACTATCCGGGCCACGAGCAGTACTTC. Amino acid sequence: CASSFNYPGHEQYF.

The rearrangement joins TRBV12-3 or TRBV12-4 to TRBJ2-1, with 8 positions matching TRBD2. Losses at the gene ends were 4 bases for V and 8 bases for J; bases not matched to a gene: 10. The CDR3 length is 15 residues. CDR3 DNA: TGTGCCAGCAGTTCCGGACTAGCCCCAACCGATGAGCAGTTCTTC. Translation: CASSSGLAPTDEQFF.

This clonotype came up a few times. The rearrangement uses TRBV20-1 and TRBJ1-1; perhaps TRBD1 as D (5 bases). The CDR3 is made up of 13 amino acids. CDR1 and CDR2 from the germline V gene are DFQATT and SNEGSKA (reference sequence). The ends were cut back, 3 bases at V and 4 bases at J, with 12 bases in the middle. The CDR3 DNA reads TGCAGTGCTAGGGGCGCAGGGTCCACTGAAGCTTTCTTT. The encoded protein is CSARGAGSTEAFF.

V gene TRBV20-1 combines with J gene TRBJ2-7, with D perhaps matching TRBD1 (6 bases). Deletions cut 4 bases from V and 0 bases from J, with 10 bases between. The CDR3 covers 13 residues. In germline, CDR1 is DFQATT, CDR2 SNEGSKA (reference sequence). For the CDR3, the DNA is TGCAGTGCTAAGGACAGAATCTCCTACGAGCAGTACTTC. It encodes CSAKDRISYEQYF.

The chain has TRBV12-3 or TRBV12-4 and TRBJ2-7, with D perhaps being TRBD1 or TRBD2 (6 bases each). The CDR3 is made up of 15 amino acids. V shed 5 bases and J shed 6 bases, with 20 bases lying between them. CDR3 loop: CASSTALGGPSEQYF. The CDR3 nucleotides are TGTGCCAGCAGTACGGCCCTAGGGGGGCCTAGCGAGCAGTACTTC.

This clonotype came up a few times. The chain links TRBV5-1 to TRBJ1-4; unclear D gene. This CDR3 region has 16 residues. In germline, CDR1 is SGHRS, CDR2 YFSETQ. V was pared by 3 bases and J by 7 bases, with 19 bases between. The DNA for the CDR3 is TGCGCCAGCAGCTCGGACCCCAGCGGCCAAACTGAAAAACTGTTTTTT. Translation gives CASSSDPSGQTEKLFF.

The chain employs TRBV9 and TRBJ2-1, with D tentatively TRBD2 (6 bases). Germline V lookup: CDR1 SGDLS, CDR2 YYNGEE. This CDR3 is 16 amino acids long. The V and J ends lost 0 bases and 6 bases respectively, with 16 bases between them. The DNA for the CDR3 is TGTGCCAGCAGCGTAGTCGGGAGCGTATCATCCAATGAGCAGTTCTTC. Translating gives CASSVVGSVSSNEQFF.

The chain recombines TRBV7-2 with TRBJ2-3; 7 bases map to TRBD2. V shed 4 bases, J shed 6 bases, and the junction held 13 bases outside the gene matches. Germline V gene sequence: CDR1 SGHTA, CDR2 FQGNSA. The CDR3 contains 16 residues. CDR3 sequence: CASSYSGTTLRDTQYF. In DNA form, the CDR3 reads TGTGCCAGCAGCTACTCCGGGACTACCTTGCGGGATACGCAGTATTTT.

This clonotype occurred many times. The genes are TRBV4-2 and TRBJ2-1; 12 nucleotides match TRBD2. This CDR3 is 15 amino acids long. Germline V gene lookup returns CDR1 LGHNA and CDR2 YNFKEQ. After removal of 4 bases from V and 8 bases from J, the junction contained 6 bases not matched to a gene. In nucleotides, the CDR3 is TGTGCCAGCAGCCGAGCTAGCGGGAGGGGGGATGAGCAGTTCTTC. Translated: CASSRASGRGDEQFF.

The V call is TRBV5-1, the J call TRBJ2-1, with TRBD2 matching 11 bases. After removal of 4 bases from V and 5 bases from J, the junction contained 5 bases not matched to a gene. The germline CDR1 and CDR2 sequences are SGHRS and YFSETQ. The CDR3 runs 15 residues. CDR3 sequence reads: CASSQGLAEHNEQFF. In DNA, the CDR3 is TGCGCCAGCAGCCAGGGACTAGCGGAACACAATGAGCAGTTCTTC. Full variable domain (missing parts from reference TRBV5-1 and TRBJ2-1): KAGVTQTPRYLIKTRGQQVTLSCSPISGHRSVSWYQQTPGQGLQFLFEYFSETQRNKGNFPGRFSGRQFSNSRSEMNVSTLELGDSALYLCASSQGLAEHNEQFFGPGTRLTVL.

V usage is TRBV6-4 and J usage is TRBJ2-3, with TRBD2 matching over 8 bases. The CDR3 contains 15 residues. J lost 2 bases, V lost 4 bases, and 5 bases had no gene match. Germline assignment: CDR1 MRHNA and CDR2 SNTAGT. The CDR3 reads CASSGPSGFTDTQYF. CDR3 coding DNA: TGTGCCAGCAGTGGACCTAGCGGGTTCACAGATACGCAGTATTTT.

This sequence joins TRBV5-1 and TRBJ2-2, with D possibly matching TRBD1 (6 bases). The V and J ends lost 4 bases and 7 bases respectively, with 17 bases between them. The CDR3 runs 15 residues. In germline, CDR1 is SGHRS, CDR2 YFSETQ. The CDR3 is CASSTGHGTIGELFF. In DNA, the CDR3 is TGCGCCAGCAGCACGGGACATGGTACCATCGGGGAGCTGTTTTTT.

In its sample, this clonotype was seen a few times. This chain connects TRBV7-9 to TRBJ2-3, with D perhaps given as TRBD1 or TRBD2 (5 bases each). This CDR3 region has 15 residues. Germline CDR1 and CDR2: SEHNR and FQNEAQ (reference sequence). The germline V and J ends were trimmed by 0 bases and 4 bases, with 11 bases remaining between them. The chain's CDR3 is CASSLAGGNSDTQYF. The CDR3 DNA is TGTGCCAGCAGCTTAGCTGGGGGTAACTCAGATACGCAGTATTTT. Together with reference TRBV7-9 and TRBJ2-3, the CDR3 gives the full variable domain: DTGVSQNPRHKITKRGQNVTFRCDPISEHNRLYWYRQTLGQGPEFLTYFQNEAQLEKSRLLSDRFSAERPKGSFSTLEIQRTEQGDSAMYLCASSLAGGNSDTQYFGPGTRLTVL.